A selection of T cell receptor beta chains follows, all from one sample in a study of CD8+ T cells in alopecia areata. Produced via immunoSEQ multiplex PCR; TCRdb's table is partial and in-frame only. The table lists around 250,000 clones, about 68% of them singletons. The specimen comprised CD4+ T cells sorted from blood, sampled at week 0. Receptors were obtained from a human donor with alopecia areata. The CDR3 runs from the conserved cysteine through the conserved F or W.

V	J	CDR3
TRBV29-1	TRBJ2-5	CSVGGQGSQYF
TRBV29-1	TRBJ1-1	CSGTGHSNTEAFF
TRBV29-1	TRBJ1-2	CSVETGRWNGYTF
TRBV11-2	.	CASSLSIGVHEQYF
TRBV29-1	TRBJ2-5	CSVDQQQETQYF
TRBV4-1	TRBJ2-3	CASSQVGDTQYF
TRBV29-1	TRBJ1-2	CSVEKQGLYGYTF
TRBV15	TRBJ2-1	CATSGGLGNEQFF
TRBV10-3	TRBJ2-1	CAIRAGIRSSEQFF
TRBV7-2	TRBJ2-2	CASSSARTGELFF
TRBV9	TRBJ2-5	CASSVDPSGGRQETQYF
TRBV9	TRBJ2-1	CASSTSASSYNEQFF
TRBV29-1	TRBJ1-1	CSVERAGGPAFF
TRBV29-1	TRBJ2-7	CSVGRAGYEQYF
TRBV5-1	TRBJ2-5	CASSPWGQGETQYF
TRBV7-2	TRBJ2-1	CASSLRGLHEQFF
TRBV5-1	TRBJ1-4	CASSLGTALTANEKLFF
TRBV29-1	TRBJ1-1	CSGLVLGDTEAFF
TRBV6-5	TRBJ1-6	CASSYWTGDSPLHF
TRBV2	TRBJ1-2	CASSLGFYGYTF
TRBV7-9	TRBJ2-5	CASRKSGEQETQYF
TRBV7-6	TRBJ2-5	CASSPGTSGEGQYF
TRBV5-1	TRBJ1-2	CASSLDPVTYGYTF
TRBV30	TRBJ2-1	CAWSPGQGRDEQFF
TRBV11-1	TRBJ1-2	CASSRWERDRGSFGYTF
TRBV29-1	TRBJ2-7	CSAAQRSYEQYF
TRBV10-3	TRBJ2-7	CAIRDSYEQYF
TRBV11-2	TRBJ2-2	CASRPPGQGSTGELFF
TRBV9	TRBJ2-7	CASSHSSSGEYEQYF
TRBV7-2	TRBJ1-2	CASSSDRAEYYGYTF
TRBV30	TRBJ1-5	CAWSVKQGYQPQHF
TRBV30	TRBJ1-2	CAWSGTGPYGYTF
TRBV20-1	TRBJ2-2	CSARVFGELFF
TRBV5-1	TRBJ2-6	CASSSQGRSGANVLTF
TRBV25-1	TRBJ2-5	CASSSGSGSQYF
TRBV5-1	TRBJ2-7	CASSLGTSVDEQYF
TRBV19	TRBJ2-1	CASTDARRKTDNEQFF
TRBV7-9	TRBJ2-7	CASSYPPKYEQYF
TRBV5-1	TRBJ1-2	CASSLGAGSGGYTF
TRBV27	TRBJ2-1	CASSLYAGASANEQFF
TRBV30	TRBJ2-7	CAFHRGLDEQYF
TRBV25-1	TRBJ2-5	CASSDPTGGGETQYF
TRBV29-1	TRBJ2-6	CSVQTGAGANVLTF
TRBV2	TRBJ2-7	CASSFSGDEQYF
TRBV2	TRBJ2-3	CASSDGSGGTDTQYF
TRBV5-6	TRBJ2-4	CASSLFRVNIQYF
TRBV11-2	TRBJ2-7	CASSSAGSAAGEQYF
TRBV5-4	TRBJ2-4	CASSLDRKDNIQYF
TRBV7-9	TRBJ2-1	CASSPGGYNEQFF
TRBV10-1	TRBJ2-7	CASSAGTDLYEQYF
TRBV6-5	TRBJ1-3	CASSYSRSGIRNTIYF
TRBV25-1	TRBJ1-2	CASSDRGRGIYGYTF
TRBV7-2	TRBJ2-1	CASSPASTYNEQFF